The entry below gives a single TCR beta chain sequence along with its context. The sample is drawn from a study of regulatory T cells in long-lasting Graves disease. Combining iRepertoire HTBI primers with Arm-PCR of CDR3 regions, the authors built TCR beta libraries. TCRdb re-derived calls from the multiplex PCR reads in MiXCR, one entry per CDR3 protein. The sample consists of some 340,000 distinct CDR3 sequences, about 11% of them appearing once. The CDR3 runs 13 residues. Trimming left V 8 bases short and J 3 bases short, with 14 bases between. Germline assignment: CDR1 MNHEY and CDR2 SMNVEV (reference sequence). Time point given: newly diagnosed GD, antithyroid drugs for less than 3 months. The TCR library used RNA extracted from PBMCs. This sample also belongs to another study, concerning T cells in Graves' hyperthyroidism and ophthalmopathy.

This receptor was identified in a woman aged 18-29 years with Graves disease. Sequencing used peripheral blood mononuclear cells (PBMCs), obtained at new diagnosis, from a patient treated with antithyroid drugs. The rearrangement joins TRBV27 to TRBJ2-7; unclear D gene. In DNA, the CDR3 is TGTGCCAGCGGTAGGAACAATAACTACGAGCAGTACTTC. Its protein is CASGRNNNYEQYF.